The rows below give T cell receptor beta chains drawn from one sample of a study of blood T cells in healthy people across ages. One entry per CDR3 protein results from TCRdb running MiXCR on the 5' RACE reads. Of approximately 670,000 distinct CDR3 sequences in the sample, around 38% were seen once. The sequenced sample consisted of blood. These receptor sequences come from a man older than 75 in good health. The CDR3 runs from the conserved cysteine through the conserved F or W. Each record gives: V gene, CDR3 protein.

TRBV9 CASSFRDRGTEAFF
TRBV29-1 CSVSDTNTEAFF
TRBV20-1 CSAEPTGSYEQYF
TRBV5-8 CASSSGRQPNYGYTF
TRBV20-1 CSARDHRGSHYGYTF
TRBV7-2 CASSHGGELKNLGGYTF
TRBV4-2 CASSQGVGGMRYGGGYTF
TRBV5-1 CASSTTLAGGSYEQYF
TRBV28 CASSFGGTGETQYF
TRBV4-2 CASSRTSGGVNTGELFF
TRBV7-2 CASSLRTSGRRQETQYF
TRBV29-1 CSVATGSRDTEAFF
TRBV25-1 CASRRTGVYYEQYF
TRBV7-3 CASSLSTTVSSYNEQFF
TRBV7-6 CASSLGERGNEQFF
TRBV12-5 CASGHPPRLGGPTEEQFF
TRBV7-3 CASSFSSGRHEQFF
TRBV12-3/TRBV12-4 CASSFRGGITGELFF
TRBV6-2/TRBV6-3 CASNIQGAGETQYF
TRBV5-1 CASSFVASGTSSYEQYF
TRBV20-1 CSARSPGLANLAYEQYF
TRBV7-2 CASSPVAQETQYF
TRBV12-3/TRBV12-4 CASSLRLPTGELFF
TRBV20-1 CSARGADATDTQYF
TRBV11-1 CASSLVSVINNEQFF
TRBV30 CAWSAPHQAGGTYEQYF
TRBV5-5 CASSLIPGTSGGNEQFF
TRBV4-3 CASSQAAGGSNQPQHF